Listed here are 9 T cell receptor beta chains from one sample, sequenced in a study of shared clonotypes between healthy human individuals. Profiling relied on immunoSEQ multiplex PCR, and the TCRdb table lists in-frame clones only, not all of them. The sample holds roughly 700,000 clones, about 74% seen once. The sequencing input was memory CD4+ T cells sorted from blood. Specified subset: CD45RA-negative fraction. These receptors all come from a young woman in good health.

This clone was seen only a few times. J is TRBJ1-1 and V is TRBV7-9, with a weak D call TRBD1 (5 bases). The CDR3 covers 13 residues. V dropped 6 bases and J dropped 4 bases, with 12 bases sitting between them. In germline, CDR1 is SEHNR, CDR2 FQNEAQ (reference sequence). CDR3 nucleotides: TGTGCCAGCAGTGGGGCTGGGACCACTGAAGCTTTCTTT. Protein: CASSGAGTTEAFF.

V gene TRBV7-9 combines with J gene TRBJ2-5; 13 bases fit TRBD2. Germline lookup yields CDR1 SEHNR and CDR2 FQNEAQ (reference sequence). With 5 bases clipped from V and 5 bases from J, the junction kept 11 bases outside the gene matches. This CDR3 is 17 amino acids long. CDR3 loop: CASSPGLAGATDETQYF. The CDR3 DNA reads TGTGCCAGCAGCCCAGGACTAGCGGGAGCCACTGACGAGACCCAGTACTTC.

The rearrangement links TRBV6-6 to TRBJ2-7; possible D gene TRBD2, 6 bases. Looked up from germline, CDR1 is MNHNY and CDR2 is SVGAGI (reference sequence). V dropped 6 bases and J dropped 5 bases, with 20 bases sitting between them. The CDR3 totals 15 residues. Here the CDR3 DNA reads TGTGCCAGCAGGGGAGCCGCGGGGAGTCGCAACGAGCAGTACTTC. As protein: CASRGAAGSRNEQYF.

The chain is built from TRBV6-6 and TRBJ1-3; 7 nucleotides agree with TRBD1. The germline V gene has CDR1 MNHNY and CDR2 SVGAGI (reference sequence). This CDR3 comprises 15 residues. After removal of 2 bases from V and 4 bases from J, the junction contained 5 bases not matched to a gene. CDR3 residues: CASSYPTGSGNTIYF. CDR3 bases: TGTGCCAGCAGTTACCCGACAGGGTCGGGAAACACCATATATTTT.

This clone was recorded once. This chain uses TRBV28 with TRBJ2-1; D not resolved. V was cut by 7 bases and J by 4 bases, with 8 bases left in between. The CDR3 has 12 amino acids. CDR1 is MDHEN, CDR2 SYDVKM, per germline. CDR3 sequence reads: CASTGWYNEQFF. CDR3 nucleotide sequence: TGTGCCAGCACAGGTTGGTACAATGAGCAGTTCTTC.

This chain uses TRBV7-9 with TRBJ2-1; D ambiguous. Looked up from germline, CDR1 is SEHNR and CDR2 is FQNEAQ (reference sequence). V lost 1 base, J lost 10 bases, and 8 bases lay in between. This CDR3 has 12 amino acids. CDR3 bases: TGTGCCAGCAGCTTAGACGGGCGGGAGCAGTTCTTC. This codes for CASSLDGREQFF.

The chain uses TRBV5-1 and TRBJ2-1, with 9 bases lining up with TRBD1. CDR1 SGHRS and CDR2 YFSETQ come from the germline V gene. With 4 bases clipped from V and 2 bases from J, the junction kept 10 bases outside the gene matches. The CDR3 is 17 amino acids. The CDR3 DNA is TGCGCCAGCAGCGGAGCCGGGACAGGGCCCACCTACAATGAGCAGTTCTTC. Amino acid sequence: CASSGAGTGPTYNEQFF. The full variable domain, its missing parts supplied by reference TRBV5-1 and TRBJ2-1, is KAGVTQTPRYLIKTRGQQVTLSCSPISGHRSVSWYQQTPGQGLQFLFEYFSETQRNKGNFPGRFSGRQFSNSRSEMNVSTLELGDSALYLCASSGAGTGPTYNEQFFGPGTRLTVL.

V usage is TRBV28 and J usage is TRBJ2-7, with TRBD2 matching over 13 bases. CDR1 and CDR2 from the germline V gene are MDHEN and SYDVKM. The CDR3 spans 15 residues. Losses at the gene ends were 6 bases for V and 5 bases for J; bases not matched to a gene: 7. The CDR3 DNA reads as TGTGCCAGCAGCCGGACTAGCGGGAGAGTGCACGAGCAGTACTTC. Its translation: CASSRTSGRVHEQYF.

This clone was recorded once. The V and J genes are TRBV7-8 and TRBJ2-3; 11 nucleotides align to TRBD2. The length of the CDR3 is 17 residues. With 7 bases clipped from V and 0 bases from J, the junction kept 9 bases outside the gene matches. CDR1 is SGHVS and CDR2 is FQNEAQ in the germline V gene. CDR3 sequence (DNA): TGTGCCAGCACCTATAAAGGACTAGCGGGTAGCACAGATACGCAGTATTTT. Translated, it gives CASTYKGLAGSTDTQYF.